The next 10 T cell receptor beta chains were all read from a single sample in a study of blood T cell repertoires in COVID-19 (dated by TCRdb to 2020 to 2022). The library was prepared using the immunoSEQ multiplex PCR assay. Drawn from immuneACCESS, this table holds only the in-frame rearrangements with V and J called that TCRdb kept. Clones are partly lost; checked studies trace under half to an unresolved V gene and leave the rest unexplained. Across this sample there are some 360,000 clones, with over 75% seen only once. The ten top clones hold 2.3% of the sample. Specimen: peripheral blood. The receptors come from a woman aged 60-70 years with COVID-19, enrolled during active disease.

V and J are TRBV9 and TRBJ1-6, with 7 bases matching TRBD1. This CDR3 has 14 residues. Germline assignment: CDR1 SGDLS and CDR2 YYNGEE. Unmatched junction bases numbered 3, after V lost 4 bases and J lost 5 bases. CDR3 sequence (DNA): TGTGCCAGCAGCCGGACAGGTGATAATTCACCCCTCCACTTT. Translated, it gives CASSRTGDNSPLHF. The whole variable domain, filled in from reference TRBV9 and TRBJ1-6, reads DSGVTQTPKHLITATGQRVTLRCSPRSGDLSVYWYQQSLDQGLQFLIQYYNGEERAKGNILERFSAQQFPDLHSELNLSSLELGDSALYFCASSRTGDNSPLHFGNGTRLTVT.

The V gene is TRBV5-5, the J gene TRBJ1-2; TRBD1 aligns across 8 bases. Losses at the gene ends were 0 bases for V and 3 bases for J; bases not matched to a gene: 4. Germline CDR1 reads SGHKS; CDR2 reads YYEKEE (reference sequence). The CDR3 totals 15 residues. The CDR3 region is CASSLGQGAHYGYTF. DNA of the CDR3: TGTGCCAGCAGCTTGGGGCAGGGGGCCCACTATGGCTACACCTTC.

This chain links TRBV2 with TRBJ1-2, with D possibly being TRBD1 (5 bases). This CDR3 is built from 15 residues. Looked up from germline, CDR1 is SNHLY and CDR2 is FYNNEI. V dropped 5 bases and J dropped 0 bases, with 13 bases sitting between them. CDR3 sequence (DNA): TGTGCCAGCAGTAGTACAGGTCGGACTAACTATGGCTACACCTTC. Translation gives CASSSTGRTNYGYTF.

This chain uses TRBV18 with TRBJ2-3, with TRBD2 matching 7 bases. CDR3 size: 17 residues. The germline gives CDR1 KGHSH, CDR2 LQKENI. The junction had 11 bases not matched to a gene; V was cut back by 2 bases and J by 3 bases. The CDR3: CASSPRIIQGGTDTQYF. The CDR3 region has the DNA TGTGCCAGCTCACCAAGAATCATTCAGGGAGGGACAGATACGCAGTATTTT. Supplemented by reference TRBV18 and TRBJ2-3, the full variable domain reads NAGVMQNPRHLVRRRGQEARLRCSPMKGHSHVYWYRQLPEEGLKFMVYLQKENIIDESGMPKERFSAEFPKEGPSILRIQQVVRGDSAAYFCASSPRIIQGGTDTQYFGPGTRLTVL.

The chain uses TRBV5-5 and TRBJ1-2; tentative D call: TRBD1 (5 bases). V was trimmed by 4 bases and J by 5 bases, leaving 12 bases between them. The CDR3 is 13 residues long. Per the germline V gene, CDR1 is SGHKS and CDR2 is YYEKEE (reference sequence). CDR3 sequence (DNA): TGTGCCAGCAGCCCCGGGGGGGTGTATGGCTACACCTTC. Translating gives CASSPGGVYGYTF.

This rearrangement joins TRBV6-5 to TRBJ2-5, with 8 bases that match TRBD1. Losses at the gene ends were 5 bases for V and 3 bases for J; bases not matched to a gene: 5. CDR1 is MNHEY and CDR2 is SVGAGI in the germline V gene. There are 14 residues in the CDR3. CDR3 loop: CASSQQGVEETQYF. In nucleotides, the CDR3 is TGTGCCAGCAGTCAACAGGGGGTTGAAGAGACCCAGTACTTC.

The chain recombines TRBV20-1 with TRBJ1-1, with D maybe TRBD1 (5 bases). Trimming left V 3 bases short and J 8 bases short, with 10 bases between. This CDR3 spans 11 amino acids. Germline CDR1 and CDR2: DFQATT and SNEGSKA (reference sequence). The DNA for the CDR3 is TGCAGTGCTAGGGGGGGTATAGAAGCTTTCTTT. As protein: CSARGGIEAFF.

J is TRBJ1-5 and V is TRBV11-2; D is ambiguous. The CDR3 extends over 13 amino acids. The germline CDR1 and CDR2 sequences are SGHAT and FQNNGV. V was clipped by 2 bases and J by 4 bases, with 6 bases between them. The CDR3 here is CASSLTTNQPQHF. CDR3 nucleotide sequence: TGTGCCAGCAGCTTAACTACAAATCAGCCCCAGCATTTT.

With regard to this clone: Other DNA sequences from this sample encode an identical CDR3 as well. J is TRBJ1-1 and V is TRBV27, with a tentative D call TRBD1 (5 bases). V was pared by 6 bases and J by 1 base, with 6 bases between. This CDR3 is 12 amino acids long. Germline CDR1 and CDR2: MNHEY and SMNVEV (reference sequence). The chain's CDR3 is CASSTGNTEAFF. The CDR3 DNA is TGTGCCAGCAGCACAGGGAACACTGAAGCTTTCTTT.

This CDR3 is CASSSPGQGIAEAFF. CDR3 DNA sequence: TGTGCCAGCAGTAGCCCGGGACAGGGGATTGCTGAAGCTTTCTTT. This sequence joins TRBV6-5 and TRBJ1-1; 10 nucleotides agree with TRBD1. The CDR3 loop spans 15 amino acids. Trimming took 5 bases from V and 6 from J; bases not matched to a gene: 9. Germline-derived CDR1 and CDR2 are MNHEY and SVGAGI.